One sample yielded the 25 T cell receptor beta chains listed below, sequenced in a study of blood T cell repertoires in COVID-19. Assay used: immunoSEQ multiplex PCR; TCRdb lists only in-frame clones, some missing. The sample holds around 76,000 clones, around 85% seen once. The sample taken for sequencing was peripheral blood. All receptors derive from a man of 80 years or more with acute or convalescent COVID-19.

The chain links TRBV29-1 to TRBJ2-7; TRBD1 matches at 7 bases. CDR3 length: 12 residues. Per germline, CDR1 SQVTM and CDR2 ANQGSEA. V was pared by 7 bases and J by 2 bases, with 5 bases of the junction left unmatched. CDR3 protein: CSARDSAYEQYF. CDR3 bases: TGCAGCGCCCGGGACAGTGCCTACGAGCAGTACTTC.

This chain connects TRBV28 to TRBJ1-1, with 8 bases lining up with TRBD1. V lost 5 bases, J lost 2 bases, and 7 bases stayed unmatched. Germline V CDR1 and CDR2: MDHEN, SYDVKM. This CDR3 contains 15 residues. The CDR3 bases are TGTGCCAGCAGTGAGGGACAGGCCACAAACACTGAAGCTTTCTTT. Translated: CASSEGQATNTEAFF.

The CDR3 DNA follows: TGTGCCAGCAGTTTATCTCCCTCAGGGGCATTCGACGAGCAGTACTTC. This sequence encodes CASSLSPSGAFDEQYF. The chain has TRBV28 and TRBJ2-7; tentatively, D is TRBD1 (6 bases). Germline V gene lookup returns CDR1 MDHEN and CDR2 SYDVKM. Trimming cost V 1 base and J 5 bases, with 18 bases left between them. The CDR3 totals 16 residues.

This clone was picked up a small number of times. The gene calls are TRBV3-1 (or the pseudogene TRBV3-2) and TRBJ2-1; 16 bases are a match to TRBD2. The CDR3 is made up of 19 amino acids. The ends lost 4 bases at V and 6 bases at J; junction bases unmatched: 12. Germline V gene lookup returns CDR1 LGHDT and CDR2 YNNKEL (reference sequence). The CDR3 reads CASSPNPGTSGRVSNEQFF. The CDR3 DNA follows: TGTGCCAGCAGCCCAAACCCGGGGACTAGCGGGAGGGTAAGCAATGAGCAGTTCTTC.

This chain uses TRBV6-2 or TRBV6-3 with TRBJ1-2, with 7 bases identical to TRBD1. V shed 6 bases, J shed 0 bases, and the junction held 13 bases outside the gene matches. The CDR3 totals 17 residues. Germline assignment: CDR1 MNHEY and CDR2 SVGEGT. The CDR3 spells CASSPNRDRTSNYGYTF. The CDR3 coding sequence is TGTGCCAGCAGCCCTAACAGGGACAGAACCTCTAACTATGGCTACACCTTC.

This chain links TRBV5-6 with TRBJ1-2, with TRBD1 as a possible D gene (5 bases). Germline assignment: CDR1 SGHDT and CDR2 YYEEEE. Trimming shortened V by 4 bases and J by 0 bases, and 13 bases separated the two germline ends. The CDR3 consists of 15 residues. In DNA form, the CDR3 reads TGTGCCAGCAGCAGAATCAGGGCAACTAACTATGGCTACACCTTC. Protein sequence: CASSRIRATNYGYTF.

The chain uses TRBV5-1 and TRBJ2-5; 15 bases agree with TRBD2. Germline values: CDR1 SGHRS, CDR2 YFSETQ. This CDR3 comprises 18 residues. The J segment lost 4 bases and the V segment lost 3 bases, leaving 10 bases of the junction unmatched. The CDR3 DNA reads TGCGCCAGCAGCTCAGGGACTAGCGGGAGGAGGAATATAGAGACCCAGTACTTC. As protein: CASSSGTSGRRNIETQYF.

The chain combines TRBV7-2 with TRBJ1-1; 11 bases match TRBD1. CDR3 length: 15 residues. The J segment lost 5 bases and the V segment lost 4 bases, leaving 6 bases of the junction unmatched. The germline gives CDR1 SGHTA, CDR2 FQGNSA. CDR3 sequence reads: CASSSGTGGITEAFF. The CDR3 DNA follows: TGTGCCAGCAGCTCCGGGACAGGGGGAATAACTGAAGCTTTCTTT.

The CDR3 bases are TGTGCCAGCAGCTTGTTCCAACCTAAAGGGACTAGAGGTGCCGGGGAGCTGTTTTTT. Protein: CASSLFQPKGTRGAGELFF. The chain carries TRBV7-2 and TRBJ2-2, with 8 positions matching TRBD2. V lost 3 bases to trimming and J lost 6 bases; unmatched junction nucleotides: 18. In germline, CDR1 is SGHTA, CDR2 FQGNSA. CDR3 length equals 19 residues.

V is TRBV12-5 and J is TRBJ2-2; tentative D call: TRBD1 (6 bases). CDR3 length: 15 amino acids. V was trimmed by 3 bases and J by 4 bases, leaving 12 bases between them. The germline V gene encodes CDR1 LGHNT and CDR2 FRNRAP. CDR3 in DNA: TGTGCTAGTGGTTTCCTATCGGACAGCACCGGGGAGCTGTTTTTT. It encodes CASGFLSDSTGELFF.

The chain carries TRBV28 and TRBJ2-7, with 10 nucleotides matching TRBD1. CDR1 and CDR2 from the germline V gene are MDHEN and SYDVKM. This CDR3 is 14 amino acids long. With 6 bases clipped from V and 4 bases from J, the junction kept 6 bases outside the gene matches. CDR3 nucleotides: TGTGCCAGCAGGACAGGGGGCGTGCGGTACGAGCAGTACTTC. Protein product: CASRTGGVRYEQYF.

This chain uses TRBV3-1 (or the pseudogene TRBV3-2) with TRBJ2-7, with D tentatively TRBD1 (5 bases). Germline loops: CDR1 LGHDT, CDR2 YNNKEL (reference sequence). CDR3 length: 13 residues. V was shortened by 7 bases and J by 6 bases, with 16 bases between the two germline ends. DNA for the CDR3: TGTGCCAGCAAGCTCGGACAATACAGCGAGCAGTACTTC. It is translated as CASKLGQYSEQYF.

As DNA, the CDR3 is TGCGCCAGCAGCTTCCCAGGCGTCTCCTACGAGCAGTACTTC. Its translation: CASSFPGVSYEQYF. The chain carries TRBV5-1 and TRBJ2-7, with D uncertain. Germline V gene sequence: CDR1 SGHRS, CDR2 YFSETQ. CDR3 size: 14 residues. Trimming left V 2 bases short and J 0 bases short, with 9 bases between.

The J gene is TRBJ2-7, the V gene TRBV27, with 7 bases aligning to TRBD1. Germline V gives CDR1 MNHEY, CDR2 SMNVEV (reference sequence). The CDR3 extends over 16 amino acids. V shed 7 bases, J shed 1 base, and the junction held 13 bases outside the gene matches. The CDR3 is CASIRQGNIGSYEQYF. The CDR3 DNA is TGTGCCAGCATTCGACAGGGAAATATAGGGTCCTACGAGCAGTACTTC.

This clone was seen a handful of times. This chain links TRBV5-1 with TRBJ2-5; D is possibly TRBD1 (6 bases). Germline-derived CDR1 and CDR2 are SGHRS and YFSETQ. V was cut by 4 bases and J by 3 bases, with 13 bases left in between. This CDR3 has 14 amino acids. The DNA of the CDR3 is TGCGCCAGCAGCCGTGGACAGTCCGAAGAGACCCAGTACTTC. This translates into CASSRGQSEETQYF.

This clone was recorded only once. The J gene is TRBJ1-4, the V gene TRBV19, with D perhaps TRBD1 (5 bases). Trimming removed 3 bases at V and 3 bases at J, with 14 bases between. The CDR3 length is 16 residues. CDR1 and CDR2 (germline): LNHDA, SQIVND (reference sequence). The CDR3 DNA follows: TGTGCCAGTAGTATTATCGCGGAGGGACCTAATGAAAAACTGTTTTTT. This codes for CASSIIAEGPNEKLFF.

CDR3 residues: CASSKGPFAGYEQYF. CDR3 DNA sequence: TGTGCCAGCAGTAAGGGGCCGTTCGCAGGCTACGAGCAGTACTTC. The rearrangement joins TRBV6-2 or TRBV6-3 to TRBJ2-7; D perhaps matches TRBD1 (5 bases). Trimming removed 5 bases at V and 3 bases at J, with 17 bases between. Per germline, CDR1 MNHEY and CDR2 SVGEGT. The CDR3 covers 15 residues.

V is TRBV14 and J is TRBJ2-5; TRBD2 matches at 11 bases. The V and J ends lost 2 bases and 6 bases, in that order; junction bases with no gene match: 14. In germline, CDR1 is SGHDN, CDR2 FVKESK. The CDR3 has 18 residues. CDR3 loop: CASSQPTTGTSGPKTQYF. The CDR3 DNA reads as TGTGCCAGCAGCCAACCTACAACCGGGACTAGCGGACCCAAGACCCAGTACTTC. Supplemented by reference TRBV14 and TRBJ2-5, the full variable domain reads EAGVTQFPSHSVIEKGQTVTLRCDPISGHDNLYWYRRVMGKEIKFLLHFVKESKQDESGMPNNRFLAERTGGTYSTLKVQPAELEDSGVYFCASSQPTTGTSGPKTQYFGPGTRLLVL.

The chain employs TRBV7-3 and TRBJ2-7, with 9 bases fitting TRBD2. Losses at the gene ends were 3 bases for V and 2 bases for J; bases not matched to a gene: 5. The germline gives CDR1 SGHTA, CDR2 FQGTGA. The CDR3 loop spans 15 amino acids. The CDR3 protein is CASSLGGGVPYEQYF. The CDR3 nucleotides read TGTGCCAGCAGCTTGGGCGGGGGGGTCCCCTACGAGCAGTACTTC.

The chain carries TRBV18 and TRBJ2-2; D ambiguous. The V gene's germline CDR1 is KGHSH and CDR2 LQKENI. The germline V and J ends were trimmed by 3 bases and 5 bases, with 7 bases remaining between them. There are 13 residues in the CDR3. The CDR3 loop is CASSPERTGELFF. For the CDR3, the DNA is TGTGCCAGCTCACCCGAACGGACCGGGGAGCTGTTTTTT.

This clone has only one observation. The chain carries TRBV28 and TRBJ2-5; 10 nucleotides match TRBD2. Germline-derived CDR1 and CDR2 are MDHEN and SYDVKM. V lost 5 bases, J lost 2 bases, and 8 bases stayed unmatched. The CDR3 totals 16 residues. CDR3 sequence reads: CASSSGRAVGQETQYF. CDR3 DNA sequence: TGTGCCAGCAGTAGCGGGAGGGCCGTCGGGCAAGAGACCCAGTACTTC.

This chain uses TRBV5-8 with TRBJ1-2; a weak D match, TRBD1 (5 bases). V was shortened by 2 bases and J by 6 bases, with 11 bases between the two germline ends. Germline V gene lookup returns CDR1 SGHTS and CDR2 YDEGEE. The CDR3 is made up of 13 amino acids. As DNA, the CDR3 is TGTGCCAGCAGCTTTGACAGACCCCATGGCTACACCTTC. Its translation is CASSFDRPHGYTF.

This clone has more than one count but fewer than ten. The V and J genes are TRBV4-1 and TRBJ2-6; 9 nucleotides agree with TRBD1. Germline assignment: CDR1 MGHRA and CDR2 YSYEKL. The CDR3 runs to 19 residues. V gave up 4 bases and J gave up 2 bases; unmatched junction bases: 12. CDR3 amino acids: CASSLSIARDRAGANVLTF. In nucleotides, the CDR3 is TGCGCCAGCAGCCTCAGCATCGCTCGGGACAGGGCTGGGGCCAACGTCCTGACTTTC.

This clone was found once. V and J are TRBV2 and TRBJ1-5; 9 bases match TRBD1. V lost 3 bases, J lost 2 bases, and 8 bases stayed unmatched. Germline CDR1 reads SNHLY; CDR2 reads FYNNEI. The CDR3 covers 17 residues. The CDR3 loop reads CASSDGQGTPGNQPQHF. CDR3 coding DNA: TGTGCCAGCAGTGACGGACAGGGGACCCCGGGCAATCAGCCCCAGCATTTT.

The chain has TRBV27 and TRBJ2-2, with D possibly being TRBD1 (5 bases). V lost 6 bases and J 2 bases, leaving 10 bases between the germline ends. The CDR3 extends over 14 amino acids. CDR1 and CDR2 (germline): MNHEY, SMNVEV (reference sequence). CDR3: CASRGVSNTGELFF. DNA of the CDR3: TGTGCCAGCAGAGGGGTTTCCAACACCGGGGAGCTGTTTTTT.